This T cell receptor (beta chain) derives from a study of a mutant IDH1 vaccine in newly diagnosed glioma. Study at large: First vaccine doses came 4-6 weeks after radiotherapy alone, or with temozolomide cycles.

Germline CDR1 SNHLY, CDR2 FYNNEI. Trimming removed 5 bases from V and 3 bases from J, with 9 bases in between. This CDR3 has 13 residues. Turning to this clone: The antigen remains unidentified.

The repertoire was sequenced with immunoSEQ multiplex PCR; TCRdb's copy has only in-frame clones and lacks some. The data show tens of thousands of clones, roughly 89% seen once. Time point noted: week 11, during vaccination. Doses consisted of 300 ug of mutant IDH1 20-mer peptide each, paired with topical imiquimod. The TCR was taken from a man aged 35 to 55 with glioma. Sequencing used PBMCs, obtained from a glioma patient whose treatment included an IDH1 peptide vaccine. The chain is built from TRBV2 and TRBJ2-3; D remains ambiguous. CDR3 DNA sequence: TGTGCCAGCAGTCCAACGACGACAGATACGCAGTATTTT. Translation gives CASSPTTTDTQYF.